The present T cell receptor beta chain was sequenced within a study of T cell responses to AZD1222 COVID-19 vaccine. Points from the study as a whole: Spike was spanned by vaccine-associated CD4 TCRs, which were dominant at 160-218 and 743-854. A mostly white British donor set with more females was recruited, and clonal diversity was possibly underestimated. Nearly half of the spike-specific TCRs reportedly recognize variant regions that carry no mutations.

Regarding this clone: The antigen remains unidentified.

Assay: immunoSEQ multiplex PCR; the TCRdb copy retains only in-frame clones and omits some. The table has 75,000 to 100,000 clones, around 86% seen once; the top ten hold under 2.5%. Trimming pared 5 bases from V and 1 base from J, leaving 8 bases between. The CDR3 has 13 amino acids. Germline V gives CDR1 LGHNA, CDR2 YSLEER. The chain joins TRBV4-3 to TRBJ1-1; D perhaps matches TRBD1 (6 bases). The starting material was peripheral blood, obtained on day 0 of AZD1222 vaccination. This receptor was taken from an adult in good health. CDR3 loop: CASSMGQNTEAFF. In DNA, the CDR3 is TGCGCCAGCAGCATGGGACAGAACACTGAAGCTTTCTTT.